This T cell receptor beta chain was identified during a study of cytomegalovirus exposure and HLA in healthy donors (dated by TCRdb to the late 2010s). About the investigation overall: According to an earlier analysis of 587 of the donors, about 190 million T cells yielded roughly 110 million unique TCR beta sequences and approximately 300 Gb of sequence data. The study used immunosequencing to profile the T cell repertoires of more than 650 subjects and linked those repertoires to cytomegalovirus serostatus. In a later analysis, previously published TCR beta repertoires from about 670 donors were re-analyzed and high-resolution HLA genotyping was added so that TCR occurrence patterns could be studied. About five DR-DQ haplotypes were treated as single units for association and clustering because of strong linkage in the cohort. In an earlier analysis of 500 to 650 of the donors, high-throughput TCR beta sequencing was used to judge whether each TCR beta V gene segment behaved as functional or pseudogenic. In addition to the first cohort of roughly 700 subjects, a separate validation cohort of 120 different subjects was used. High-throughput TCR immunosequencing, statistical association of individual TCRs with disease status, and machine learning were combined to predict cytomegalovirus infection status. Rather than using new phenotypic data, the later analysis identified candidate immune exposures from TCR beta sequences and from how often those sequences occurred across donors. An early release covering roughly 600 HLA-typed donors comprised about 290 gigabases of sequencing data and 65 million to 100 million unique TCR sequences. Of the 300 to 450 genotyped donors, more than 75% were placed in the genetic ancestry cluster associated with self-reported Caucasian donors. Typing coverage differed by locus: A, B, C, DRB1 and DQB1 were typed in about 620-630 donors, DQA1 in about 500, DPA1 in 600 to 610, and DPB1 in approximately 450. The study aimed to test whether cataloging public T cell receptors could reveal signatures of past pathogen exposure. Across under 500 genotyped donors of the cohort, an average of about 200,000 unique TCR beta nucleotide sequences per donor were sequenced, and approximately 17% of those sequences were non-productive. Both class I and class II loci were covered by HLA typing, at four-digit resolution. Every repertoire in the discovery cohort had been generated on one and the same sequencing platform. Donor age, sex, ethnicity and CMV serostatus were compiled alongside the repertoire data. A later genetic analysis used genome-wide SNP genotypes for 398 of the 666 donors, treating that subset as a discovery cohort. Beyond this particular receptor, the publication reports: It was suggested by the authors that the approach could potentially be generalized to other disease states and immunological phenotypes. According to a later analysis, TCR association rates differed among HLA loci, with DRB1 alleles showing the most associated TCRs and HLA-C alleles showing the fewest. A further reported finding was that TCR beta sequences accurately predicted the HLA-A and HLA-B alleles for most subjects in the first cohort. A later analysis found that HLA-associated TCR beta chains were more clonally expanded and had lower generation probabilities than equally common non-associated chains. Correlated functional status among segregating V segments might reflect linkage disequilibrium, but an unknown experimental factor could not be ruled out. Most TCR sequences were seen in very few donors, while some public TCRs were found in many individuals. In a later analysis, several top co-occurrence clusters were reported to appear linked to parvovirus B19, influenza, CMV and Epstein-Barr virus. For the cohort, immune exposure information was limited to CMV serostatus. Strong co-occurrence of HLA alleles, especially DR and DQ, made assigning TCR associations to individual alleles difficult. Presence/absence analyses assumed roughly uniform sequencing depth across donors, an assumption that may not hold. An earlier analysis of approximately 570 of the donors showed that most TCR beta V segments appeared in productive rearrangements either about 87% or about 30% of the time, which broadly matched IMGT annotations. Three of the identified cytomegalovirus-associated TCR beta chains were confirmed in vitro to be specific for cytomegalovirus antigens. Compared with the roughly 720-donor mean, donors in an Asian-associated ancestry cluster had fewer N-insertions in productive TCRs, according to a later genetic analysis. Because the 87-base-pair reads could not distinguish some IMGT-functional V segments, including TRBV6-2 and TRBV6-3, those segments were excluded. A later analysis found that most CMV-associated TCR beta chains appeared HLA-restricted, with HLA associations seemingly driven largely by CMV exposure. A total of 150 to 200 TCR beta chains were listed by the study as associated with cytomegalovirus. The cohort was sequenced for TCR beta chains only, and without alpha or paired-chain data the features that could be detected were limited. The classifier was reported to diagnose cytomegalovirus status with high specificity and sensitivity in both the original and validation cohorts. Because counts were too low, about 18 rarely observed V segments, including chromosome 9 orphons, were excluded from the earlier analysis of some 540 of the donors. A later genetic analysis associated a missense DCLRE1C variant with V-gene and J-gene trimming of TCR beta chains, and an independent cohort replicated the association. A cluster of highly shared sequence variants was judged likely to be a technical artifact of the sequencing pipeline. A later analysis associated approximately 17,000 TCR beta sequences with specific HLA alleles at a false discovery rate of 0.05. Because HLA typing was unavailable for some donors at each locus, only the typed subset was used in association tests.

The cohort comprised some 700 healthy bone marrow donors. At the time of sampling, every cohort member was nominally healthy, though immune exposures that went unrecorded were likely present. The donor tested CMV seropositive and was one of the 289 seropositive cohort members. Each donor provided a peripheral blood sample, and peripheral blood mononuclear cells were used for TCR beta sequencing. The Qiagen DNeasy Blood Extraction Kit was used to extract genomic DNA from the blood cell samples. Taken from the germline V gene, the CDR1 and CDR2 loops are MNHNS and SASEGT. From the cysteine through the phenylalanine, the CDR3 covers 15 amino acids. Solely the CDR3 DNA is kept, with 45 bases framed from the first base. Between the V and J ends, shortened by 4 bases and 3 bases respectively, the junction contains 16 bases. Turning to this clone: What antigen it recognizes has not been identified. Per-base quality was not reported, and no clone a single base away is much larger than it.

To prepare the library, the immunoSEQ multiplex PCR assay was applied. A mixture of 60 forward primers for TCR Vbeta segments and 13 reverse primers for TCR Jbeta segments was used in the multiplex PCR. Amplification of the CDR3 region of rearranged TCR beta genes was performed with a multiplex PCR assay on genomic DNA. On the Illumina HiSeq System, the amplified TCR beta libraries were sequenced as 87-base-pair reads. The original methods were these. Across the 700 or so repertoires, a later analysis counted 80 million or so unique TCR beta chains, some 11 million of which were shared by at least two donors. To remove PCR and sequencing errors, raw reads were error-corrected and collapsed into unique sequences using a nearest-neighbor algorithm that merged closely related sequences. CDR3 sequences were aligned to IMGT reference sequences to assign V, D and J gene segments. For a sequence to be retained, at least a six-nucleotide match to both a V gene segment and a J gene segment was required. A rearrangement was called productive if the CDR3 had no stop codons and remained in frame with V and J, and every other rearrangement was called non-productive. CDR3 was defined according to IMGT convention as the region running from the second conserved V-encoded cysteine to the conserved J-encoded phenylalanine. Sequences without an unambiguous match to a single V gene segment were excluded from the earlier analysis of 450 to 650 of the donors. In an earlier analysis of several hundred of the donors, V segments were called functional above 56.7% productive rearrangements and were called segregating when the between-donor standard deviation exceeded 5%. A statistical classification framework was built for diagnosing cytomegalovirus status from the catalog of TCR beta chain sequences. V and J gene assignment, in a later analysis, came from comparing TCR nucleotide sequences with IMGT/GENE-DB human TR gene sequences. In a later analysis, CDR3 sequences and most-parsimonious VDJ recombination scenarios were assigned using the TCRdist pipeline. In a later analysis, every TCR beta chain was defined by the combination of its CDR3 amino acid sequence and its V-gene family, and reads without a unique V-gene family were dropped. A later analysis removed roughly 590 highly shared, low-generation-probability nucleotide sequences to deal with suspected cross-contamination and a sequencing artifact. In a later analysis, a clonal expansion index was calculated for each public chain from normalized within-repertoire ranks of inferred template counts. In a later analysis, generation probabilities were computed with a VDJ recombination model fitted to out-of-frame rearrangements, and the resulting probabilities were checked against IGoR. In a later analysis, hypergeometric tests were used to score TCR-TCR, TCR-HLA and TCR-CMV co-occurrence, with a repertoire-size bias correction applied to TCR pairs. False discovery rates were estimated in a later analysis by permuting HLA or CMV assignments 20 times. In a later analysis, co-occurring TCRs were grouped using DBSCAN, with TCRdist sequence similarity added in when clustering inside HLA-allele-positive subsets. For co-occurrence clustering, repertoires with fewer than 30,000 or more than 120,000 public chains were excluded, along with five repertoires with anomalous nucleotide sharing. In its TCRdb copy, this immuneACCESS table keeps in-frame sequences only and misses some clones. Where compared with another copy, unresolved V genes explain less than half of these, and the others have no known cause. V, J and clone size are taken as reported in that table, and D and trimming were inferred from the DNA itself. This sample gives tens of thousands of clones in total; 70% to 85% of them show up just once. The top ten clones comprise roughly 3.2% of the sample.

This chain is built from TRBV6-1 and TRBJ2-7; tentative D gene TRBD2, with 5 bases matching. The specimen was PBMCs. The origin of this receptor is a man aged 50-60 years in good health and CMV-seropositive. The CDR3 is CASSVSGLVNYEQYF. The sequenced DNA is TGTGCCAGCAGTGTGTCGGGATTGGTCAACTACGAGCAGTACTTC.